Following are 30 T cell receptor beta chains from one sample sequenced in a study of CD8+ T cells in alopecia areata. cDNA reverse transcribed from extracted RNA served as the sequencing template. Profiled with immunoSEQ multiplex PCR; TCRdb holds only in-frame clones, not every one. The profile shows roughly 210,000 clones, approximately 45% of them singletons. The sample's treatment: oral pan-JAK inhibitor, 5-10 mg twice daily. Here the sequenced sample was CD4+ T cells sorted from blood, taken between weeks 36 and 40, from a patient treated with tofacitinib. The receptor set was obtained from a human donor with alopecia areata.

Here the CDR3 DNA reads TGTGCCAGCAGGCTGGAGATAAACTATGGCTACACCTTC. This gives the protein CASRLEINYGYTF. This sequence joins TRBV6-6 and TRBJ1-2; no firm D call. The germline V and J ends were trimmed by 6 bases and 2 bases, with 10 bases remaining between them. From germline, CDR1 is MNHNY and CDR2 SVGAGI (reference sequence). CDR3 size: 13 residues.

The chain uses TRBV11-2 and TRBJ2-7, with 9 bases identical to TRBD2. The CDR3 loop spans 13 amino acids. With V trimmed by 5 bases and J by 3 bases, 2 bases remained unmatched. In germline, CDR1 is SGHAT, CDR2 FQNNGV. The CDR3 DNA follows: TGTGCCAGCAGCCGACTAGCGGTCTACGAGCAGTACTTC. Protein: CASSRLAVYEQYF.

This clone was counted a few times. The chain uses TRBV29-1 and TRBJ2-6; tentative D call: TRBD1 (6 bases). CDR1 and CDR2 from the germline V gene are SQVTM and ANQGSEA. This CDR3 is built from 16 residues. The germline V and J ends were trimmed by 5 bases and 1 base, with 15 bases remaining between them. CDR3 sequence (DNA): TGCAGCGTTCCACGAGAGGGGGAATCTGGGGCCAACGTCCTGACTTTC. Amino acid sequence: CSVPREGESGANVLTF.

The sample holds many counts of this clone. The rearrangement links TRBV19 to TRBJ2-1; TRBD1 matches 9 bases. Trimming took 3 bases from V and 9 from J; bases not matched to a gene: 9. Germline CDR1 and CDR2: LNHDA and SQIVND (reference sequence). The CDR3 length is 15 residues. This CDR3 reads CASSMSGTGKAEQFF. The CDR3 DNA reads as TGTGCCAGTAGTATGAGCGGGACAGGGAAGGCTGAGCAGTTCTTC.

This clone was seen a few times. This chain links TRBV5-1 with TRBJ2-3; no clear D. The V end was cut by 1 base, the J end by 4 bases, with 7 bases between. CDR3 size: 13 residues. From germline, CDR1 is SGHRS and CDR2 YFSETQ. The CDR3 DNA is TGCGCCAGCAGCTTGTCCCTAGCAGATACGCAGTATTTT. Encoded protein: CASSLSLADTQYF. The full variable domain, in which reference TRBV5-1 and TRBJ2-3 provide the parts outside the CDR3, is KAGVTQTPRYLIKTRGQQVTLSCSPISGHRSVSWYQQTPGQGLQFLFEYFSETQRNKGNFPGRFSGRQFSNSRSEMNVSTLELGDSALYLCASSLSLADTQYFGPGTRLTVL.

This clone appeared a few times. Written as DNA, the CDR3 is TGCAGCGTTCAGGGAACCACTGAAGCTTTCTTT. It encodes CSVQGTTEAFF. The chain joins TRBV29-1 to TRBJ1-1; maybe TRBD1 (5 bases). The CDR3 loop spans 11 amino acids. CDR1 SQVTM and CDR2 ANQGSEA come from the germline V gene. With 5 bases removed from V and 4 bases from J, the gap between germline ends came to 8 bases.

The chain uses TRBV4-1 and TRBJ2-1; D not certain. From germline, CDR1 is MGHRA and CDR2 YSYEKL. V lost 1 base, J lost 0 bases, and 10 bases lay in between. This CDR3 region has 16 residues. CDR3 DNA: TGCGCCAGCAGCCAAGGGGTAGGAACCTCCTACAATGAGCAGTTCTTC. Translated, it gives CASSQGVGTSYNEQFF.

This clone was counted a few times. The chain employs TRBV10-3 and TRBJ1-2, with D possibly TRBD1 on 5 matching bases. Germline V gives CDR1 ENHRY, CDR2 SYGVKD. Trimming stripped 2 bases from V and 4 bases from J, with 8 bases between. The CDR3 spans 13 residues. CDR3: CAISERGVYGYTF. As DNA, the CDR3 is TGTGCCATCAGTGAGAGAGGGGTCTATGGCTACACCTTC.

This clone was observed a few times. The chain joins TRBV7-9 to TRBJ1-5; D gene uncertain. Germline V gives CDR1 SEHNR, CDR2 FQNEAQ (reference sequence). Deletions cut 1 base from V and 5 bases from J, with 3 bases between. CDR3 size: 12 residues. CDR3 sequence reads: CASSLDYQPQHF. CDR3 DNA: TGTGCCAGCAGCTTAGATTATCAGCCCCAGCATTTT.

This clone has only a few counts. The genes are TRBV29-1 and TRBJ2-2; D gene unclear. The V gene's germline CDR1 is SQVTM and CDR2 ANQGSEA. This CDR3 has 13 residues. Trimming left V 3 bases short and J 2 bases short, with 7 bases between. The CDR3 here is CSVEPHNTGELFF. In DNA form, the CDR3 reads TGCAGCGTTGAGCCTCATAACACCGGGGAGCTGTTTTTT.

The chain employs TRBV5-1 and TRBJ2-1; D gene uncertain. The CDR3 totals 12 residues. Trimming stripped 2 bases from V and 2 bases from J, with 2 bases between. From germline, CDR1 is SGHRS and CDR2 YFSETQ. The CDR3 bases are TGCGCCAGCAGCTTTGCCTACAATGAGCAGTTCTTC. Residues: CASSFAYNEQFF.

The chain employs TRBV2 and TRBJ2-3; no reliable D call. The CDR3 has 16 residues. V lost 6 bases and J lost 0, with 16 bases in between. CDR1 is SNHLY and CDR2 is FYNNEI in the germline V gene. CDR3 region: CASSRSQVSSTDTQYF. In DNA, the CDR3 is TGTGCCAGCAGCCGATCACAAGTATCTAGCACAGATACGCAGTATTTT.

The chain is built from TRBV2 and TRBJ1-1; D remains ambiguous. Germline CDR1 SNHLY, CDR2 FYNNEI. This CDR3 contains 14 residues. Trimming stripped 7 bases from V and 2 bases from J, with 14 bases between. The CDR3 region has the DNA TGTGCCAGCATTAGCACTCAGCTTAACACTGAAGCTTTCTTT. This sequence encodes CASISTQLNTEAFF.

Many counts were recorded for this clone. This same CDR3 is encoded by further DNA sequences in the sample. The rearrangement links TRBV28 to TRBJ1-2; D unclear. Germline lookup yields CDR1 MDHEN and CDR2 SYDVKM. The V end was cut by 5 bases, the J end by 4 bases, with 14 bases between. The CDR3 has 14 amino acids. CDR3 sequence reads: CASSPPRGSYGYTF. CDR3 DNA sequence: TGTGCCAGCAGTCCCCCCCGGGGATCCTATGGCTACACCTTC.

V and J are TRBV6-6 and TRBJ1-2, with D tentatively TRBD1 (5 bases). Germline V gene sequence: CDR1 MNHNY, CDR2 SVGAGI (reference sequence). V was shortened by 2 bases and J by 6 bases, with 10 bases between the two germline ends. This CDR3 has 13 residues. CDR3 bases: TGTGCCAGCAGTTACGCCCCGACAGATGGCTACACCTTC. Its protein product is CASSYAPTDGYTF.

The chain carries TRBV28 and TRBJ2-7; 8 nucleotides line up with TRBD2. Germline V gene lookup returns CDR1 MDHEN and CDR2 SYDVKM. The junction had 11 bases not matched to a gene; V was cut back by 7 bases and J by 12 bases. The CDR3 extends over 12 amino acids. CDR3 sequence reads: CASTSPTGGPYF. The CDR3 region has the DNA TGTGCCAGCACCTCCCCAACGGGAGGGCCGTACTTC.

The rearrangement joins TRBV5-1 to TRBJ2-7; D remains unclear. V was trimmed by 4 bases and J by 6 bases, leaving 11 bases between them. The CDR3 has 12 residues. Looked up from germline, CDR1 is SGHRS and CDR2 is YFSETQ. The CDR3 DNA reads as TGCGCCAGCAGCCTAAGAACTGGCGAGCAGTACTTC. Translating gives CASSLRTGEQYF.

The genes are TRBV19 and TRBJ2-6; D is tentatively TRBD1 or TRBD2 (5 bases each). CDR3 size: 11 residues. CDR1 LNHDA and CDR2 SQIVND come from the germline V gene (reference sequence). Trimming took 5 bases from V and 13 from J, leaving 9 bases between them. The CDR3, as DNA: TGTGCCAGTAGTGGGGGAATAGTCCTGACTTTC. As protein: CASSGGIVLTF.

This sequence joins TRBV29-1 and TRBJ1-5; 7 bases agree with TRBD1. This CDR3 contains 13 residues. The V and J ends lost 5 bases and 4 bases, in that order; junction bases with no gene match: 5. Germline values: CDR1 SQVTM, CDR2 ANQGSEA. This chain's CDR3 is CSVQRDRNQPQHF. For the CDR3, the DNA is TGCAGCGTTCAGAGGGACAGAAATCAGCCCCAGCATTTT.

This clone was observed at least ten times. The chain is built from TRBV28 and TRBJ2-3, with D unclear. Germline V gene sequence: CDR1 MDHEN, CDR2 SYDVKM. This CDR3 region has 11 residues. Between the trimmed V and J ends, which lost 8 bases and 6 bases, there was a span of 9 bases. The CDR3 loop is CASGKRDTQYF. The CDR3 nucleotides are TGTGCCAGCGGGAAACGGGATACGCAGTATTTT.

In its sample, this clone was seen a few times. This rearrangement joins TRBV7-9 to TRBJ2-2; 9 nucleotides match TRBD2. The V and J ends lost 5 bases and 3 bases, in that order; junction bases with no gene match: 13. Germline V gives CDR1 SEHNR, CDR2 FQNEAQ (reference sequence). This CDR3 spans 18 amino acids. CDR3 amino acids: CASSLRTSAGWDTGELFF. The CDR3 DNA sequence: TGTGCCAGCAGCCTCCGGACTAGCGCGGGATGGGACACCGGGGAGCTGTTTTTT.

This clone was picked up a small number of times. The CDR3 DNA follows: TGCAGCGTTGTCGGAGGGAGCGCAGATACGCAGTATTTT. Translating it yields CSVVGGSADTQYF. V usage is TRBV29-1 and J usage is TRBJ2-3, with TRBD2 as a possible D gene (6 bases). CDR1 is SQVTM, CDR2 ANQGSEA, per germline. Trimming cost V 4 bases and J 4 bases, with 12 bases left between them. CDR3 length: 13 residues.

The J gene is TRBJ2-7, the V gene TRBV2; unclear D gene. The V end lost 8 bases, the J end lost 3 bases, and 8 bases lay between the germline ends. Per germline, CDR1 SNHLY and CDR2 FYNNEI. This CDR3 spans 11 amino acids. The DNA for the CDR3 is TGTGCCAGCGCAAGGAACTACGAGCAGTACTTC. Its protein product is CASARNYEQYF.

This chain links TRBV30 with TRBJ2-1; D remains unclear. V shed 1 base and J shed 6 bases, with 13 bases lying between them. Germline V gives CDR1 GTSNPN, CDR2 SVGIG (reference sequence). The CDR3 runs 14 residues. The CDR3 sequence: CAWSASRASNEQFF. The CDR3 region has the DNA TGTGCCTGGAGTGCCTCGAGAGCAAGCAATGAGCAGTTCTTC.

There are a few counts of this clone. The chain recombines TRBV10-3 with TRBJ2-2, with 11 positions matching TRBD1. CDR1 ENHRY and CDR2 SYGVKD come from the germline V gene. The CDR3 is 15 residues long. J gave up 4 bases and V 6 bases, and 4 bases lay outside the gene matches. The CDR3 loop is CAISPDRGLTGELFF. The DNA of the CDR3 is TGTGCCATCAGCCCGGACAGGGGGCTCACCGGGGAGCTGTTTTTT.

The chain employs TRBV27 and TRBJ2-1; 12 bases agree with TRBD2. Germline values: CDR1 MNHEY, CDR2 SMNVEV (reference sequence). CDR3 size: 19 residues. Trimming at V came to 7 bases and at J to 5 bases, leaving 18 bases not matched to a gene. CDR3 nucleotide sequence: TGTGCCAGCACCTTTCTCCCCGGGACTAGCGGGCCCTACCACAATGAGCAGTTCTTC. As protein: CASTFLPGTSGPYHNEQFF.

This clone occurred a few times. V gene TRBV28 combines with J gene TRBJ1-2; D remains ambiguous. The CDR3 covers 12 residues. Germline lookup yields CDR1 MDHEN and CDR2 SYDVKM. V was clipped by 8 bases and J by 6 bases, with 13 bases between them. DNA for the CDR3: TGTGCCAGCGCCGGTGGGGTGGATGGCTACACCTTC. Protein: CASAGGVDGYTF.

The chain carries TRBV29-1 and TRBJ2-7, with TRBD1 matching 8 bases. Germline V CDR1 and CDR2: SQVTM, ANQGSEA. The CDR3 runs 13 residues. Trimming cost V 7 bases and J 2 bases; bases outside gene matches: 7. CDR3 in amino acids: CSAGDRFTYEQYF. Written as DNA, the CDR3 is TGCAGCGCCGGGGACAGGTTTACCTACGAGCAGTACTTC.

The V gene is TRBV6-6, the J gene TRBJ2-3; 9 positions agree with TRBD1. Germline CDR1 is MNHNY and CDR2 is SVGAGI (reference sequence). The ends lost 7 bases at V and 3 bases at J; junction bases unmatched: 5. The length of the CDR3 is 14 residues. Here the CDR3 DNA reads TGTGCCAGCACCTGGACAGGGGTAACAGATACGCAGTATTTT. Protein: CASTWTGVTDTQYF.

The V and J genes are TRBV7-8 and TRBJ2-3; D call uncertain. V shed 1 base and J shed 0 bases, with 20 bases lying between them. Germline CDR1 and CDR2: SGHVS and FQNEAQ. The CDR3 contains 19 residues. Here the CDR3 DNA reads TGTGCCAGCAGCTTAGATTTTGGGGTCAGATATACTAGCACAGATACGCAGTATTTT. It yields the protein CASSLDFGVRYTSTDTQYF.